This T cell receptor (beta chain) was sequenced during a study of cytomegalovirus exposure and HLA in healthy donors. Study-level points and caveats: The study labeled 164 TCR beta chains cytomegalovirus-associated.

The V gene's germline CDR1 is SGHTA and CDR2 FQGNSA. Unmatched junction bases numbered 2, after V lost 1 base and J lost 1 base. This CDR3 is built from 15 residues. As concerns this clone: The target antigen is unknown. This sample also contains other DNA sequences that code for the same CDR3.

PCR involved 60 Vbeta and 13 Jbeta primers. Produced via immunoSEQ multiplex PCR; TCRdb's table is partial and in-frame only. The sample carries roughly 190,000 clones, 77% recorded once. The sequenced sample consisted of PBMCs. V gene TRBV7-2 combines with J gene TRBJ2-7; TRBD1 agrees at 9 bases. The receptor comes from a female donor in good health and CMV-seronegative. CDR3 coding DNA: TGTGCCAGCAGCTTAGGGACAGGGGAGTCCTACGAGCAGTACTTC. Its translation: CASSLGTGESYEQYF.